This T cell receptor (beta chain) appears in the sequencing data of a study of T cell changes during pregnancy in multiple sclerosis. The CDR3 length is 17 residues. Germline V gene data show CDR1 as SGHRS and CDR2 as YFSETQ. The V gene lost 1 base and the J gene lost 2 bases, with 13 bases spanning the gap. Sequencing used immunoSEQ multiplex PCR; TCRdb keeps in-frame clones, though not all of them. The profile covers 60,000 to 85,000 clones, with about 90% appearing a single time and 2% to 2.5% taken by the ten largest. The material sequenced was peripheral blood, taken in the first trimester of pregnancy. The receptor's source is a female donor with multiple sclerosis, enrolled in a pregnancy study. The chain carries TRBV5-1 and TRBJ2-6; the D gene is possibly TRBD1 (5 bases). CDR3 protein: CASSLPEEGAGANVLTF. The CDR3, as DNA: TGCGCCAGCAGCTTGCCCGAGGAAGGGGCTGGGGCCAACGTCCTGACTTTC.